Each of the 16 T cell receptor beta chains below was sequenced from the same sample in a study of shared T cell receptors in the human thymus. Using immunoSEQ multiplex PCR, the repertoire was profiled, and TCRdb retains in-frame clones only, with some absent. The table includes 540,000 or so clones, about four fifths detected once. These data are also associated with another study on human thymus T cells.

What was sequenced was thymocytes. The receptors were gathered from a boy under two years old with a congenital heart defect.

In this sample, this clone turned up once. This chain uses TRBV30 with TRBJ2-5; the match to TRBD2 covers 8 bases. Germline V gene sequence: CDR1 GTSNPN, CDR2 SVGIG (reference sequence). The CDR3 contains 14 residues. The V segment lost 0 bases and the J segment 7 bases; nucleotides outside the gene matches: 7. CDR3 DNA: TGTGCCTGGAGTGTAAGGGGACTAGAGGGGACCCAGTACTTC. Its translation is CAWSVRGLEGTQYF.

The chain combines TRBV11-2 with TRBJ2-2; D may be TRBD2 (5 bases). This CDR3 comprises 18 residues. CDR1 and CDR2 from the germline V gene are SGHAT and FQNNGV. V was shortened by 5 bases and J by 5 bases, with 24 bases between the two germline ends. The CDR3 spells CASSQSTGSSRTTGELFF. Here the CDR3 DNA reads TGTGCCAGCAGCCAATCCACGGGTTCTAGCAGGACGACCGGGGAGCTGTTTTTT.

The chain's CDR3 is CASSLPGYGYTF. CDR3 bases: TGTGCCAGCAGCTTACCGGGGTATGGCTACACCTTC. This chain uses TRBV7-9 with TRBJ1-2; D unclear. Trimming pared 2 bases from V and 5 bases from J, leaving 6 bases between. The CDR3 runs to 12 residues. CDR1 is SEHNR, CDR2 FQNEAQ, per germline (reference sequence). Full variable domain (missing parts from reference TRBV7-9 and TRBJ1-2): DTGVSQNPRHKITKRGQNVTFRCDPISEHNRLYWYRQTLGQGPEFLTYFQNEAQLEKSRLLSDRFSAERPKGSFSTLEIQRTEQGDSAMYLCASSLPGYGYTFGSGTRLTVV.

V gene TRBV10-3 combines with J gene TRBJ2-7; TRBD2 aligns across 14 bases. The CDR3 sequence is 16 residues long. The trim removed 4 bases at V and 3 bases at J, leaving 5 bases unmatched. The V gene's germline CDR1 is ENHRY and CDR2 SYGVKD. This CDR3 is CAISVGTSGRHYEQYF. The CDR3 bases are TGTGCCATCAGTGTTGGGACTAGCGGGAGACACTACGAGCAGTACTTC.

The chain uses TRBV5-5 and TRBJ1-1, with 8 bases aligning to TRBD1. This CDR3 is built from 14 residues. After removal of 4 bases from V and 0 bases from J, the junction contained 2 bases not matched to a gene. Germline assignment: CDR1 SGHKS and CDR2 YYEKEE (reference sequence). CDR3 residues: CASSRTGLNTEAFF. For the CDR3, the DNA is TGTGCCAGCAGCCGGACAGGGCTGAACACTGAAGCTTTCTTT. Based on the CDR3 plus reference TRBV5-5 and TRBJ1-1, the full variable domain is DAGVTQSPTHLIKTRGQQVTLRCSPISGHKSVSWYQQVLGQGPQFIFQYYEKEERGRGNFPDRFSARQFPNYSSELNVNALLLGDSALYLCASSRTGLNTEAFFGQGTRLTVV.

The CDR3 loop is CASSQPLRTAWETQYF. The CDR3 DNA reads as TGTGCCAGCAGCCAACCACTCCGGACAGCTTGGGAGACCCAGTACTTC. The V gene is TRBV4-2, the J gene TRBJ2-5; D perhaps matches TRBD1 (6 bases). This CDR3 comprises 16 residues. Germline CDR1 reads LGHNA; CDR2 reads YNFKEQ. Trimming removed 2 bases from V and 5 bases from J, with 18 bases in between.

This chain uses TRBV4-2 with TRBJ2-1; 8 bases line up with TRBD2. The CDR3 is made up of 20 amino acids. Per germline, CDR1 LGHNA and CDR2 YNFKEQ. V gave up 5 bases and J gave up 2 bases; unmatched junction bases: 20. This chain's CDR3 is CASSESDSKLAVQTYNEQFF. CDR3 DNA sequence: TGTGCCAGCAGCGAATCGGACAGCAAACTAGCGGTACAAACCTACAATGAGCAGTTCTTC.

V is TRBV27 and J is TRBJ1-1, with 7 positions matching TRBD1. Germline V lookup: CDR1 MNHEY, CDR2 SMNVEV (reference sequence). The V segment lost 4 bases and the J segment 12 bases; nucleotides outside the gene matches: 8. The CDR3 has 12 residues. The CDR3 coding sequence is TGTGCCAGCAGTTACAGGGGTGGGCTAACTTTCTTT. It specifies CASSYRGGLTFF.

This chain joins TRBV6-6 and TRBJ1-3; D perhaps matches TRBD1 (5 bases). Germline loops: CDR1 MNHNY, CDR2 SVGAGI (reference sequence). The CDR3 extends over 16 amino acids. The germline V and J ends were trimmed by 6 bases and 0 bases, with 15 bases remaining between them. CDR3 coding DNA: TGTGCCAGCAGCCCCGGAGGGGAGAGCTCTGGAAACACCATATATTTT. Encoded protein: CASSPGGESSGNTIYF.

V gene TRBV6-7 combines with J gene TRBJ2-7; tentatively, D is TRBD2 (6 bases). TRBV6-7 is sorted into the ORF group, with uncertain function. V lost 6 bases, J lost 3 bases, and 21 bases lay in between. The CDR3 loop spans 16 amino acids. The CDR3 loop reads CASRLGGGGKVYEQYF. The CDR3 DNA reads as TGTGCCAGCAGGCTCGGGGGTGGTGGAAAGGTCTACGAGCAGTACTTC.

This clone appeared a single time. The rearrangement joins TRBV5-1 to TRBJ2-7; D possibly corresponds to TRBD2 (6 bases). CDR1 is SGHRS, CDR2 YFSETQ, per germline. The CDR3 has 15 amino acids. The ends were cut back, 4 bases at V and 6 bases at J, with 20 bases in the middle. The CDR3 DNA follows: TGCGCCAGCAGCCTCAAAGGAGGGGTAGTACGCGAGCAGTACTTC. Its protein is CASSLKGGVVREQYF.

This sequence joins TRBV5-1 and TRBJ2-1, with D maybe TRBD2 (6 bases). The length of the CDR3 is 14 residues. CDR1 and CDR2 from the germline V gene are SGHRS and YFSETQ. The V end was cut by 5 bases, the J end by 6 bases, with 15 bases between. The CDR3: CASRTIGTSNEQFF. For the CDR3, the DNA is TGCGCCAGCAGAACAATCGGGACTTCCAATGAGCAGTTCTTC. Based on the CDR3 plus reference TRBV5-1 and TRBJ2-1, the full variable domain is KAGVTQTPRYLIKTRGQQVTLSCSPISGHRSVSWYQQTPGQGLQFLFEYFSETQRNKGNFPGRFSGRQFSNSRSEMNVSTLELGDSALYLCASRTIGTSNEQFFGPGTRLTVL.

J is TRBJ2-7 and V is TRBV19, with 7 bases matching TRBD2. The CDR3 runs 15 residues. V trimming: 4 bases; J trimming: 4 bases; junction bases outside the gene matches: 10. Germline loops: CDR1 LNHDA, CDR2 SQIVND (reference sequence). CDR3 loop: CASSTRGVGRYEQYF. CDR3 in DNA: TGTGCCAGTAGTACCCGGGGGGTAGGGAGGTACGAGCAGTACTTC.

The chain links TRBV6-1 to TRBJ2-3, with TRBD1 matching over 9 bases. Germline CDR1 reads MNHNS; CDR2 reads SASEGT. Trimming cost V 10 bases and J 1 base; bases outside gene matches: 6. There are 14 residues in the CDR3. This chain's CDR3 is CATQTGGGTDTQYF. The CDR3 DNA sequence: TGTGCCACCCAAACAGGGGGCGGCACAGATACGCAGTATTTT.

The chain recombines TRBV30 with TRBJ2-7; TRBD2 agrees at 13 bases. The CDR3 sequence is 13 residues long. Losses at the gene ends were 5 bases for V and 6 bases for J; bases not matched to a gene: 4. Germline loops: CDR1 GTSNPN, CDR2 SVGIG (reference sequence). CDR3: CAWELAGGGEQYF. The CDR3 region has the DNA TGTGCCTGGGAACTAGCGGGAGGGGGCGAGCAGTACTTC.

This rearrangement joins TRBV5-5 to TRBJ1-1; 7 bases match TRBD1. The CDR3 consists of 17 residues. V trimming: 2 bases; J trimming: 3 bases; junction bases outside the gene matches: 13. CDR1 and CDR2 (germline): SGHKS, YYEKEE (reference sequence). The CDR3 is CASSFHRGGGCYTEAFF. CDR3 nucleotides: TGTGCCAGCAGCTTCCACCGTGGAGGGGGCTGTTACACTGAAGCTTTCTTT.